A selection of T cell receptor beta chains follows, all from one sample in a study of regulatory T cells in long-lasting Graves disease. Using its own MiXCR run on the multiplex PCR reads, TCRdb lists one record per CDR3 protein. The sample lists about 420,000 distinct CDR3 sequences; roughly 17% were seen once. These sequences were also reported in another study, on T cells in Graves' hyperthyroidism and ophthalmopathy.

This specimen was peripheral blood mononuclear cells (PBMCs), taken at new diagnosis, from a patient treated with antithyroid drugs. The receptors come from a woman between 18 and 29 years old with Graves disease. The CDR3 runs from the conserved cysteine through the conserved F or W. Fields, in order: V gene, CDR3 protein.

v_gene: TRBV5-1
CDR3aa: CASSLDGQGARVGEQYF

v_gene: TRBV7-8
CDR3aa: CASSASLAAGGHEQYF

v_gene: TRBV6-1
CDR3aa: CASSGWGYEQYF

v_gene: TRBV2
CDR3aa: CASSVSGIAYIQYF

v_gene: TRBV7-2
CDR3aa: CASSLDRGQGQPQHF

v_gene: TRBV18
CDR3aa: CASGPERGNSYEQYF

v_gene: TRBV7-2
CDR3aa: CASSPTGDTDTQYF

v_gene: TRBV9
CDR3aa: CASSVGKGHTEAFF

v_gene: TRBV3-1
CDR3aa: CASSRPRAGGNTEAFF

v_gene: TRBV3-1
CDR3aa: CASSQDPASYEQYF

v_gene: TRBV2
CDR3aa: CASKQDGSNQPQHF

v_gene: TRBV18
CDR3aa: CASSPEEGAEAFF

v_gene: TRBV29-1
CDR3aa: CGGQQETQYF

v_gene: TRBV9
CDR3aa: CASSVETGTGANEQFF

v_gene: TRBV6-5
CDR3aa: CASSYSGGDSNQPQHF

v_gene: TRBV18
CDR3aa: CASSPVGTGELFF

v_gene: TRBV12-3/TRBV12-4
CDR3aa: CASSLRTNTGELFF

v_gene: TRBV6-1
CDR3aa: CASSEAGDLGYGYTF

v_gene: TRBV30
CDR3aa: CACKGAGTGGSYEQYF

v_gene: TRBV6-1
CDR3aa: CASTRPGTAYSNQPQHF

v_gene: TRBV7-2
CDR3aa: CASSVGSSAPGADTQYF

v_gene: TRBV2
CDR3aa: CASSVRGDNSPLHF